The clone carrying this T cell receptor beta chain was detected once. The data derive from a study of blood T cell repertoires in COVID-19. The CDR3 runs 11 residues. Between the trimmed V and J ends, which lost 8 bases and 1 base, there was a span of 3 bases. The germline V gene encodes CDR1 LNHDA and CDR2 SQIVND (reference sequence). Here immunoSEQ multiplex PCR was the method, and the copy in TCRdb shows in-frame clones only, minus some. This repertoire shows 150,000 to 200,000 clones, around 88% found once; its top ten account for roughly a fifth. The receptor's source is an older woman who had recovered from COVID-19. The rearrangement links TRBV19 to TRBJ2-1; the D is unclear. The sequencing sample was made of peripheral blood. CDR3 protein: CASRSYNEQFF. DNA of the CDR3: TGTGCCAGTCGGTCCTACAATGAGCAGTTCTTC. The entire variable domain, with the rest obtained from reference TRBV19 and TRBJ2-1, is as follows: DGGITQSPKYLFRKEGQNVTLSCEQNLNHDAMYWYRQDPGQGLRLIYYSQIVNDFQKGDIAEGYSVSREKKESFPLTVTSAQKNPTAFYLCASRSYNEQFFGPGTRLTVL.